This T cell receptor beta chain was sequenced for a study of T cells and Merkel cell carcinoma outcomes. TCRdb keeps only in-frame clones here, not all; method: immunoSEQ multiplex PCR. The sample lists 10,000 to 15,000 clones; 95% to 96% were seen once. This clone was observed a single time. The TCR originated in a human donor with Merkel cell carcinoma. Input material: tumor tissue from Merkel cell carcinoma.

CDR3 DNA: TGTGCCAGCAGCGCCGACTCTAGCGGGAGGAATAAGCAGTTCTTC. Residues: CASSADSSGRNKQFF. The V and J genes are TRBV7-3 and TRBJ2-1; 11 bases agree with TRBD2. Germline V gene lookup returns CDR1 SGHTA and CDR2 FQGTGA. The CDR3 runs to 15 residues. J was trimmed by 11 bases and V by 5 bases; bases with no gene match: 11.